Shown below are 22 T cell receptor beta chains from a single sample sequenced in a study of vaccination effects on CD4 cells after COVID-19. Culture lasted about 11 days before CD4+ T cell isolation. Assay used: immunoSEQ multiplex PCR; TCRdb lists only in-frame clones, some missing. The sample comprises about 74,000 clones, roughly three quarters of which are singletons, and 2% to 2.5% rests with the top ten. Their antigens remain unidentified. The sample consisted of CD4+ T cells from PBMCs cultured without peptide, taken before COVID-19 vaccination. These receptor sequences come from a human donor who received a COVID-19 vaccine.

The rearrangement uses TRBV9 and TRBJ2-5, with 7 positions matching TRBD2. The germline V gene has CDR1 SGDLS and CDR2 YYNGEE. The CDR3 covers 13 residues. The J segment lost 6 bases and the V segment lost 1 base, leaving 3 bases of the junction unmatched. CDR3 loop: CASSVPGGKTQYF. The CDR3 nucleotides read TGTGCCAGCAGCGTACCGGGGGGAAAGACCCAGTACTTC.

This sequence joins TRBV5-1 and TRBJ1-3, with a possible D match to TRBD1 (5 bases). Between the trimmed V and J ends, which lost 1 base and 6 bases, there was a span of 11 bases. The CDR3 consists of 14 residues. Germline-derived CDR1 and CDR2 are SGHRS and YFSETQ. The CDR3 is CASSLKQGENTIYF. The CDR3 DNA follows: TGCGCCAGCAGCTTGAAGCAGGGAGAAAACACCATATATTTT.

The J gene is TRBJ2-7, the V gene TRBV7-8, with TRBD1 matching over 7 bases. The CDR3 loop spans 16 amino acids. Germline V CDR1 and CDR2: SGHVS, FQNEAQ. The trim removed 6 bases at V and 2 bases at J, leaving 13 bases unmatched. CDR3 nucleotide sequence: TGTGCCAGCAGTCCCGATCGGGACAGATTTCCCTACGAGCAGTACGTC. Translation: CASSPDRDRFPYEQYV.

The chain has TRBV5-8 and TRBJ2-3; perhaps TRBD2 as D (5 bases). This CDR3 comprises 15 residues. Germline CDR1 reads SGHTS; CDR2 reads YDEGEE. Trimming took 4 bases from V and 3 from J, leaving 15 bases between them. Here the CDR3 DNA reads TGTGCCAGCAGCGACCGGGGTCGGGGAACAGATACGCAGTATTTT. It encodes CASSDRGRGTDTQYF. The variable domain in full, completed from reference TRBV5-8 and TRBJ2-3, reads EAGVTQSPTHLIKTRGQQATLRCSPISGHTSVYWYQQALGLGLQFLLWYDEGEERNRGNFPPRFSGRQFPNYSSELNVNALELEDSALYLCASSDRGRGTDTQYFGPGTRLTVL.

The gene calls are TRBV5-8 and TRBJ2-7; 8 positions agree with TRBD1. V lost 4 bases and J lost 5; bases outside the gene matches: 11. This CDR3 is built from 15 residues. Germline loops: CDR1 SGHTS, CDR2 YDEGEE. CDR3 loop: CASSLGQGKVHEQYV. Here the CDR3 DNA reads TGTGCCAGCAGCCTAGGACAGGGAAAGGTCCACGAGCAGTACGTC.

This clone came up a few times. This chain connects TRBV24-1 to TRBJ2-2; TRBD2 aligns across 7 bases. Per the germline V gene, CDR1 is KGHDR and CDR2 is SFDVKD. V lost 2 bases and J lost 5; bases outside the gene matches: 4. The CDR3 consists of 15 residues. CDR3 DNA: TGTGCCACCAGTGATTGGGAGGGAAGTACCGGGGAGCTGTTTTTT. This translates into CATSDWEGSTGELFF.

V and J are TRBV6-4 and TRBJ2-3, with 8 bases matching TRBD1. Germline V gives CDR1 MRHNA, CDR2 SNTAGT. This CDR3 is built from 13 residues. V trimming: 3 bases; J trimming: 5 bases; junction bases outside the gene matches: 1. CDR3 DNA: TGTGCCAGCAGTGAACAGGGGGGAGATACGCAGTATTTT. It encodes CASSEQGGDTQYF.

The chain links TRBV10-3 to TRBJ2-1; TRBD2 agrees at 10 bases. Looked up from germline, CDR1 is ENHRY and CDR2 is SYGVKD. With 4 bases clipped from V and 1 base from J, the junction kept 1 base outside the gene matches. The CDR3 spans 15 residues. The chain's CDR3 is CAISASGGSYNEQFF. The CDR3, as DNA: TGTGCCATCAGTGCTAGCGGGGGTTCCTACAATGAGCAGTTCTTC.

This clone is classed as medium-sized. The CDR3 here is CATSDTGAGGFGELFF. CDR3 coding DNA: TGTGCCACCAGTGATACCGGGGCAGGGGGCTTCGGGGAGCTGTTTTTT. The chain has TRBV24-1 and TRBJ2-2, with 8 nucleotides matching TRBD1. The CDR3 has 16 amino acids. V trimming: 3 bases; J trimming: 7 bases; junction bases outside the gene matches: 9. From germline, CDR1 is KGHDR and CDR2 SFDVKD.

This chain links TRBV2 with TRBJ2-5, with TRBD2 matching over 7 bases. Germline CDR1 SNHLY, CDR2 FYNNEI. The CDR3 sequence is 14 residues long. The trim removed 4 bases at V and 5 bases at J, leaving 7 bases unmatched. CDR3 protein: CASSAGRGLETQYF. CDR3 DNA: TGTGCCAGCAGTGCGGGGAGGGGTTTGGAGACCCAGTACTTC.

This rearrangement joins TRBV5-1 to TRBJ2-7, with D maybe TRBD2 (5 bases). The CDR3 extends over 14 amino acids. The V gene lost 4 bases and the J gene lost 6 bases, with 17 bases spanning the gap. Germline lookup yields CDR1 SGHRS and CDR2 YFSETQ. The CDR3 sequence is CASSHGSGGSEQYV. The CDR3 nucleotides are TGCGCCAGCAGCCACGGGTCTGGTGGGAGCGAGCAGTACGTC.

The chain couples TRBV6-5 to TRBJ1-2; D gene unclear. V gave up 7 bases and J gave up 4 bases, with 13 bases separating them. This CDR3 comprises 13 residues. The germline V gene encodes CDR1 MNHEY and CDR2 SVGAGI. CDR3 region: CASISGRLYGYTF. The CDR3 DNA reads as TGTGCCAGCATTTCAGGACGACTCTATGGCTACACCTTC.

The chain carries TRBV15 and TRBJ1-3; the D gene is possibly TRBD1 (5 bases). V lost 1 base to trimming and J lost 1 base, with 11 bases between them. The germline CDR1 and CDR2 sequences are LNHNV and YYDKDF (reference sequence). The CDR3 is 16 residues long. DNA of the CDR3: TGTGCCACCAGCAGAGCTCTTGCAGGGTCTGGAAACACCATATATTTT. It translates to CATSRALAGSGNTIYF. The full variable domain, with the rest looked up from reference TRBV15 and TRBJ1-3, is DAMVIQNPRYQVTQFGKPVTLSCSQTLNHNVMYWYQQKSSQAPKLLFHYYDKDFNNEADTPDNFQSRRPNTSFCFLDIRSPGLGDTAMYLCATSRALAGSGNTIYFGEGSWLTVV.

The rearrangement links TRBV29-1 to TRBJ2-3; possibly TRBD1 or TRBD2 for D (5 bases each). The CDR3 runs to 13 residues. Deletions cut 7 bases from V and 5 bases from J, with 16 bases between. Germline CDR1 SQVTM, CDR2 ANQGSEA. CDR3 sequence: CSASEAGRDTQYF. DNA for the CDR3: TGCAGCGCATCGGAGGCAGGGCGAGATACGCAGTATTTT.

V and J are TRBV14 and TRBJ1-3, with D unclear. Per germline, CDR1 SGHDN and CDR2 FVKESK. The germline V and J ends were trimmed by 5 bases and 0 bases, with 8 bases remaining between them. CDR3 size: 14 residues. The CDR3: CASSKGFSGNTIYF. The CDR3 nucleotides read TGTGCCAGCAGCAAAGGTTTCTCTGGAAACACCATATATTTT.

The gene calls are TRBV6-4 and TRBJ1-5; D remains ambiguous. In germline, CDR1 is MRHNA, CDR2 SNTAGT. V was clipped by 0 bases and J by 5 bases, with 11 bases between them. The CDR3 consists of 15 residues. CDR3 coding DNA: TGTGCCAGCAGTGACTCTGGGGTTTTTTATCAGCCCCAGCATTTT. This gives the protein CASSDSGVFYQPQHF.

The table lists this clone with a few counts. The genes are TRBV24-1 and TRBJ1-5, with D uncertain. The ends were cut back, 4 bases at V and 0 bases at J, with 6 bases in the middle. The length of the CDR3 is 14 residues. Germline V CDR1 and CDR2: KGHDR, SFDVKD. In DNA, the CDR3 is TGTGCCACCAGTGACCCCATTAGCAATCAGCCCCAGCATTTT. It yields the protein CATSDPISNQPQHF.

The rearrangement joins TRBV29-1 to TRBJ2-3; the D gene is possibly TRBD2 (5 bases). V lost 2 bases and J lost 3, with 9 bases in between. This CDR3 spans 13 amino acids. CDR1 is SQVTM and CDR2 is ANQGSEA in the germline V gene. In DNA form, the CDR3 reads TGCAGCGTTGAAAATCGGGGTACAGATACGCAGTATTTT. Amino acids: CSVENRGTDTQYF.

A single count supports this clone. This chain joins TRBV6-4 and TRBJ1-2; D ambiguous. The germline V gene has CDR1 MRHNA and CDR2 SNTAGT. V lost 5 bases and J lost 6, with 19 bases in between. This CDR3 is 15 amino acids long. CDR3 in amino acids: CASSHSRERFNGYTF. CDR3 in DNA: TGTGCCAGCAGTCACAGTCGCGAAAGGTTCAATGGCTACACCTTC.

This chain links TRBV19 with TRBJ1-1; possible D gene TRBD1, 5 bases. The length of the CDR3 is 14 residues. Germline CDR1 and CDR2: LNHDA and SQIVND (reference sequence). Trimming removed 4 bases at V and 0 bases at J, with 9 bases between. The CDR3: CASSRTLMNTEAFF. In nucleotides, the CDR3 is TGTGCCAGTAGTAGGACACTTATGAACACTGAAGCTTTCTTT.

The J gene is TRBJ1-2, the V gene TRBV5-6; TRBD1 aligns across 8 bases. Germline V CDR1 and CDR2: SGHDT, YYEEEE. There are 15 residues in the CDR3. V shed 5 bases and J 3 bases; nucleotides not matched to a gene: 9. CDR3 amino acids: CASSRTPGGDYGYTF. The CDR3 coding sequence is TGTGCCAGCAGTCGAACCCCAGGGGGCGACTATGGCTACACCTTC.

This rearrangement joins TRBV4-3 to TRBJ2-1; maybe TRBD1 (6 bases). CDR3 length: 16 amino acids. The V gene's germline CDR1 is LGHNA and CDR2 YSLEER. V lost 2 bases, J lost 0 bases, and 11 bases lay in between. The CDR3 DNA follows: TGCGCCAGCAGCCAACTAACAGGGCACTCCTACAATGAGCAGTTCTTC. Translation gives CASSQLTGHSYNEQFF.